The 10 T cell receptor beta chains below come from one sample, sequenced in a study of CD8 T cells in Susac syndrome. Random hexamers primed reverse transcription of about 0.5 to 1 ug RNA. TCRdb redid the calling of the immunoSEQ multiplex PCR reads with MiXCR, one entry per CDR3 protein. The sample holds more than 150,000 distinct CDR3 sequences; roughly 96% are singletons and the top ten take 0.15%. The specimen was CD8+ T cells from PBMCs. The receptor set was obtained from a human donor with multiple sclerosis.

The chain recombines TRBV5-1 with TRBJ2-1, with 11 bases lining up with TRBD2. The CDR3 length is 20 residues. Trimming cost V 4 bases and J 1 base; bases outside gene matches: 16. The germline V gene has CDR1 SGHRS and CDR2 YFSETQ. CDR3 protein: CASSPRGGSGGARSYNEQFF. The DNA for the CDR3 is TGCGCCAGCAGCCCCCGAGGGGGTAGCGGGGGGGCCCGATCCTACAATGAGCAGTTCTTC.

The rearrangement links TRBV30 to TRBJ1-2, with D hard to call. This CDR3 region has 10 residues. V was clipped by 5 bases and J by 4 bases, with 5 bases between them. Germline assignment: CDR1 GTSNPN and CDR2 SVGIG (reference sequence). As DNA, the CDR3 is TGTGCCTGGCTGAGCTATGGCTACACCTTC. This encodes CAWLSYGYTF.

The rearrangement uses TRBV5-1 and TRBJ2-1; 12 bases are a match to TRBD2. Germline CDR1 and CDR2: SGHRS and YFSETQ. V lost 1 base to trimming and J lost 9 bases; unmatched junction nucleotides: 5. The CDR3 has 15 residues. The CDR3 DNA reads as TGCGCCAGCAGCTTGACTAGCGGGGGGCTTCCTGAGCAGTTCTTC. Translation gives CASSLTSGGLPEQFF.

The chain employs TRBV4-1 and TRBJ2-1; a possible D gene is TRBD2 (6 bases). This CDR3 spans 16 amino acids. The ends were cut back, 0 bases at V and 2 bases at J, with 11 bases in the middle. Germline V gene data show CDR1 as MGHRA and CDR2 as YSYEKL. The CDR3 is CASSQDRGNPYNEQFF. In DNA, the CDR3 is TGCGCCAGCAGCCAAGATCGGGGGAACCCCTACAATGAGCAGTTCTTC.

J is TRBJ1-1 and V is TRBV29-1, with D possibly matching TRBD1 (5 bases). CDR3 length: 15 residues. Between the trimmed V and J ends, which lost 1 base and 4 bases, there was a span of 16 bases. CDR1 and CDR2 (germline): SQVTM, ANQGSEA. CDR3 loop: CSVEAGRGSSTEAFF. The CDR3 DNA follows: TGCAGCGTTGAAGCGGGGAGGGGTTCGAGCACTGAAGCTTTCTTT.

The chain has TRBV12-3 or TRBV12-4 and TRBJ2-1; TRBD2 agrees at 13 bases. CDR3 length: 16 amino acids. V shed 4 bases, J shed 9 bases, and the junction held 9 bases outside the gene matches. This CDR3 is CASSSELAGGPVEQFF. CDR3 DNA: TGTGCCAGCAGTTCCGAACTAGCGGGGGGGCCCGTTGAGCAGTTCTTC.

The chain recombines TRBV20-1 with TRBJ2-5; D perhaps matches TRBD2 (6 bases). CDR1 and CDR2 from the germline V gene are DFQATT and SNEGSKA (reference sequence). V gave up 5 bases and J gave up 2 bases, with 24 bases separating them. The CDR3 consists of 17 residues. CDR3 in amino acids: CSAHAGYQLSLQETQYF. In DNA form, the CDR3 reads TGCAGTGCTCACGCGGGGTACCAACTCTCCTTACAAGAGACCCAGTACTTC.

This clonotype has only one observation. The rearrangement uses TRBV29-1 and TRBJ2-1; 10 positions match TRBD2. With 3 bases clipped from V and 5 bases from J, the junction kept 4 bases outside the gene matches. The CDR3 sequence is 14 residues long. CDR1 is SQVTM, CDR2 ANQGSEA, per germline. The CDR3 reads CSVDLLAGNNEQFF. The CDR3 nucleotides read TGCAGCGTTGATTTACTAGCGGGGAACAATGAGCAGTTCTTC.

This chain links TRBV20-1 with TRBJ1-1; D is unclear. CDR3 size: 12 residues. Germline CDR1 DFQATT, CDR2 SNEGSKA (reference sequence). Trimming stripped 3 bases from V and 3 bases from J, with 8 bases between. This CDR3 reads CSASDGDTEAFF. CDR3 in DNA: TGCAGTGCTAGCGACGGGGACACTGAAGCTTTCTTT.

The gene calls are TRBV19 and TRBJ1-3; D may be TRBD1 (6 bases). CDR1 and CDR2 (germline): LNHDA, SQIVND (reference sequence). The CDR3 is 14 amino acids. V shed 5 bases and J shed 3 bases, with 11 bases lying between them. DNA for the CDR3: TGTGCCAGTAGTTTGGGGGGGCTTGGAAACACCATATATTTT. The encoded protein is CASSLGGLGNTIYF.